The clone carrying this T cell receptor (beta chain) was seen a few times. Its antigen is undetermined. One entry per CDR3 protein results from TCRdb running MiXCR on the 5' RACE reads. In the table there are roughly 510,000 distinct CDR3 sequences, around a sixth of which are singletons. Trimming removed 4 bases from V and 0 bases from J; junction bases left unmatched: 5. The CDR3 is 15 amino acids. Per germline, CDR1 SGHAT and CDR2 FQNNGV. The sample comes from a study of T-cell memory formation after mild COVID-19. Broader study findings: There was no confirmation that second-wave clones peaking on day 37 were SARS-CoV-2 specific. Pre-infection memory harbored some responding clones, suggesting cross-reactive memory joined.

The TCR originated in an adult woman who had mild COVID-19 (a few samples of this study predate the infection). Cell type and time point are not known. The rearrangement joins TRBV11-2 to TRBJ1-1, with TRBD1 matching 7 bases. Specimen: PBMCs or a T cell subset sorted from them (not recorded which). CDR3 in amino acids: CASSSPTGLNTEAFF. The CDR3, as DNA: TGTGCCAGCAGCTCTCCGACAGGGTTGAACACTGAAGCTTTCTTT.